This passage covers 29 T cell receptor beta chains from one sample sequenced in a study of shared clonotypes between healthy human individuals. Sequenced by immunoSEQ multiplex PCR; TCRdb stores in-frame clones only, minus some. The profile shows some 1 million clones, about 75% of them singletons. Sequencing used memory CD4+ T cells sorted from blood. Subset noted: CD45RA-negative fraction. The receptors here all came from a man between 18 and 35 years old in good health.

The chain is built from TRBV5-1 and TRBJ2-5, with D hard to call. The V and J ends lost 0 bases and 5 bases respectively, with 5 bases between them. The CDR3 extends over 12 amino acids. Germline assignment: CDR1 SGHRS and CDR2 YFSETQ. CDR3 loop: CASSLAVETQYF. In DNA, the CDR3 is TGCGCCAGCAGCTTGGCCGTGGAGACCCAGTACTTC.

The rearrangement uses TRBV4-2 and TRBJ1-4, with 8 bases that match TRBD1. The junction had 9 bases not matched to a gene; V was cut back by 4 bases and J by 5 bases. This CDR3 contains 16 residues. The germline V gene has CDR1 LGHNA and CDR2 YNFKEQ. CDR3 DNA sequence: TGTGCCAGCAGCCTAAGACAGGGGCAAGGGAATGAAAAACTGTTTTTT. It yields the protein CASSLRQGQGNEKLFF.

The V gene is TRBV11-2, the J gene TRBJ2-7; possible D gene TRBD2, 7 bases. The CDR3 runs 14 residues. Germline CDR1 SGHAT, CDR2 FQNNGV. The germline V and J ends were trimmed by 3 bases and 2 bases, with 11 bases remaining between them. Here the CDR3 DNA reads TGTGCCAGCAGCTTGGGAGGGGGAGCCTACGAGCAGTACTTC. This encodes CASSLGGGAYEQYF.

The sample holds a few counts of this clone. CDR3: CASRGLAGPRGDTQYF. The DNA of the CDR3 is TGTGCCAGCAGGGGACTAGCGGGACCCAGGGGAGATACGCAGTATTTT. The chain uses TRBV2 and TRBJ2-3; 13 nucleotides align to TRBD2. V shed 6 bases and J 5 bases; nucleotides not matched to a gene: 8. The CDR3 sequence is 16 residues long. Germline V gene sequence: CDR1 SNHLY, CDR2 FYNNEI.

The genes are TRBV7-3 and TRBJ2-7; D possibly matches TRBD1 or TRBD2 (7 bases each). Germline lookup yields CDR1 SGHTA and CDR2 FQGTGA. The CDR3 has 15 amino acids. The ends were cut back, 1 base at V and 3 bases at J, with 13 bases in the middle. CDR3 region: CASSLRGGQLYEQYF. CDR3 nucleotide sequence: TGTGCCAGCAGCTTAAGGGGGGGACAGCTCTACGAGCAGTACTTC.

The chain uses TRBV7-9 and TRBJ1-1, with D maybe TRBD1 (5 bases). V lost 0 bases and J 1 base, leaving 12 bases between the germline ends. CDR1 SEHNR and CDR2 FQNEAQ come from the germline V gene (reference sequence). The CDR3 totals 16 residues. CDR3 DNA sequence: TGTGCCAGCAGCTTAGCTCACGGGGGTTCGAACACTGAAGCTTTCTTT. Protein: CASSLAHGGSNTEAFF.

In its sample, this clone was seen a few times. The chain joins TRBV2 to TRBJ2-3; 7 nucleotides agree with TRBD2. Trimming cost V 6 bases and J 2 bases; bases outside gene matches: 5. CDR1 and CDR2 from the germline V gene are SNHLY and FYNNEI. The CDR3 consists of 14 residues. CDR3 DNA: TGTGCCAGCAGACGGGACTACAACACAGATACGCAGTATTTT. Translated: CASRRDYNTDTQYF.

The chain couples TRBV7-8 to TRBJ2-7; 7 nucleotides agree with TRBD1. The CDR3 contains 15 residues. V lost 5 bases, J lost 1 base, and 8 bases stayed unmatched. Germline assignment: CDR1 SGHVS and CDR2 FQNEAQ. CDR3 residues: CASSPRDSFSYEQYF. The CDR3 region has the DNA TGTGCCAGCAGCCCAAGGGACAGCTTTTCCTACGAGCAGTACTTC.

In this sample, this clone turned up once. This chain connects TRBV4-3 to TRBJ2-1, with 7 positions matching TRBD2. Germline CDR1 is LGHNA and CDR2 is YSLEER. CDR3 length: 17 residues. With 4 bases clipped from V and 8 bases from J, the junction kept 17 bases outside the gene matches. The CDR3 DNA sequence: TGCGCCAGCAGCCGCATCCAGGTGGGAGGGAGGGCCGATGAGCAGTTCTTC. Amino acids: CASSRIQVGGRADEQFF.

J is TRBJ2-7 and V is TRBV10-3, with D maybe TRBD1 (5 bases). CDR3 length: 14 amino acids. Germline values: CDR1 ENHRY, CDR2 SYGVKD. Between the trimmed V and J ends, which lost 1 base and 3 bases, there was a span of 10 bases. The CDR3 DNA reads TGTGCCATCAGTGAGTTTACAGGTCGCTACGAGCAGTACTTC. Amino acids: CAISEFTGRYEQYF.

The chain is built from TRBV13 and TRBJ2-1; 9 bases map to TRBD1. The CDR3 extends over 14 amino acids. V dropped 5 bases and J dropped 10; count of bases not matched to a gene: 9. Germline-derived CDR1 and CDR2 are PRHDT and FYEKMQ (reference sequence). The CDR3 DNA reads TGTGCCAGCAGCGTGACAGGGGGGACAGGGGAGCAGTTCTTC. Protein product: CASSVTGGTGEQFF.

DNA of the CDR3: TGTGCCTGGAGTGTGGGGGTCGAGCAGTACTTC. Translated: CAWSVGVEQYF. The chain couples TRBV30 to TRBJ2-7, with D possibly being TRBD1 or TRBD2 (5 bases each). The CDR3 contains 11 residues. The V end lost 0 bases, the J end lost 6 bases, and 6 bases lay between the germline ends. The germline V gene has CDR1 GTSNPN and CDR2 SVGIG (reference sequence). The full variable domain, completed using reference TRBV30 and TRBJ2-7, is SQTIHQWPATLVQPVGSPLSLECTVEGTSNPNLYWYRQAAGRGLQLLFYSVGIGQISSEVPQNLSASRPQDRQFILSSKKLLLSDSGFYLCAWSVGVEQYFGPGTRLTVT.

This chain joins TRBV5-1 and TRBJ1-6, with 10 bases lining up with TRBD1. V shed 4 bases and J 8 bases; nucleotides not matched to a gene: 3. The CDR3 runs 14 residues. The germline V gene encodes CDR1 SGHRS and CDR2 YFSETQ. The CDR3 DNA reads as TGCGCCAGCAGCCAGGGACAGGGGTATTCACCCCTCCACTTT. Translation: CASSQGQGYSPLHF.

The chain combines TRBV5-1 with TRBJ2-3; 10 nucleotides align to TRBD2. Germline V gene sequence: CDR1 SGHRS, CDR2 YFSETQ. This CDR3 region has 18 residues. The V segment lost 0 bases and the J segment 0 bases; nucleotides outside the gene matches: 7. In DNA, the CDR3 is TGCGCCAGCAGCTTGGTACCAGCGGGGGGGCCAAGCACAGATACGCAGTATTTT. The encoded protein is CASSLVPAGGPSTDTQYF.

This rearrangement joins TRBV7-2 to TRBJ2-5, with D possibly being TRBD2 (5 bases). The length of the CDR3 is 13 residues. CDR1 and CDR2 from the germline V gene are SGHTA and FQGNSA. V was trimmed by 3 bases and J by 4 bases, leaving 9 bases between them. CDR3 residues: CASSFGRAETQYF. The CDR3 nucleotides read TGTGCCAGCAGCTTCGGGCGGGCAGAGACCCAGTACTTC.

This sequence joins TRBV5-1 and TRBJ2-3; 7 nucleotides align to TRBD1. The CDR3 totals 15 residues. Germline V CDR1 and CDR2: SGHRS, YFSETQ. Unmatched junction bases numbered 6, after V lost 4 bases and J lost 1 base. The CDR3 region is CASSPTGFGTDTQYF. CDR3 nucleotides: TGCGCCAGCAGCCCGACAGGGTTTGGCACAGATACGCAGTATTTT.

The V gene is TRBV6-5, the J gene TRBJ1-5; 7 bases line up with TRBD1. Germline-derived CDR1 and CDR2 are MNHEY and SVGAGI. The CDR3 is 15 amino acids. The ends lost 6 bases at V and 1 base at J; junction bases unmatched: 6. The CDR3 nucleotides are TGTGCCAGCAGCCTACAGGGGTCGAGCAATCAGCCCCAGCATTTT. Protein product: CASSLQGSSNQPQHF.

Comment on this clone: The sample holds other DNA sequences that translate to the same CDR3. CDR3 nucleotide sequence: TGTGCCAGCAGCTTAGGCAGGAGCTCCTACGAGCAGTACTTC. It encodes CASSLGRSSYEQYF. The chain combines TRBV7-9 with TRBJ2-7; D is uncertain. The V end was cut by 1 base, the J end by 0 bases, with 7 bases between. The CDR3 has 14 residues. From germline, CDR1 is SEHNR and CDR2 FQNEAQ (reference sequence).

A note on this clone: The junction does not match germline at one end; this may be a read error. The chain is built from TRBV7-7 and TRBJ2-1; no firm D call. Germline V gene sequence: CDR1 SSHAT, CDR2 FNYEAQ (reference sequence). The CDR3 is 15 amino acids. The CDR3 DNA follows: TGTGCTAGCAGCTTAGTCCGGAGCTCCTACAATGAGCAGTTCTTC. This gives the protein CASSLVRSSYNEQFF.

The sample holds a few counts of this clone. The genes are TRBV5-1 and TRBJ2-7; 13 positions match TRBD2. The CDR3 runs to 14 residues. V lost 3 bases to trimming and J lost 3 bases; unmatched junction nucleotides: 0. Germline assignment: CDR1 SGHRS and CDR2 YFSETQ. CDR3 residues: CASSWTSGSYEQYF. In DNA form, the CDR3 reads TGCGCCAGCAGCTGGACTAGCGGGAGCTACGAGCAGTACTTC.

V usage is TRBV18 and J usage is TRBJ1-1; D may be TRBD1 (6 bases). The CDR3 spans 13 residues. Germline V gene data show CDR1 as KGHSH and CDR2 as LQKENI. Trimming shortened V by 6 bases and J by 7 bases, and 15 bases separated the two germline ends. The chain's CDR3 is CASSWGRMVEAFF. CDR3 in DNA: TGTGCCAGCTCGTGGGGGCGGATGGTTGAAGCTTTCTTT.

Comments on this clone: In the same sample, other DNA sequences code for this CDR3. Written as DNA, the CDR3 is TGTGCCGGGACCGGGACAGGAACCTACGAGCAGTACTTC. Encoded protein: CAGTGTGTYEQYF. The chain recombines TRBV6-1 with TRBJ2-7; TRBD1 agrees at 8 bases. CDR1 is MNHNS, CDR2 SASEGT, per germline. V gave up 11 bases and J gave up 2 bases; unmatched junction bases: 8. The CDR3 spans 13 residues.

The chain is built from TRBV5-1 and TRBJ1-2; weak D call: TRBD1 (5 bases). Per the germline V gene, CDR1 is SGHRS and CDR2 is YFSETQ. Trimming left V 3 bases short and J 7 bases short, with 13 bases between. The CDR3 spans 13 residues. CDR3 loop: CASSSDGGGGYTF. In DNA form, the CDR3 reads TGCGCCAGCAGCTCCGACGGGGGTGGTGGCTACACCTTC.

The chain has TRBV9 and TRBJ2-5; 12 nucleotides match TRBD2. The V segment lost 3 bases and the J segment 4 bases; nucleotides outside the gene matches: 7. CDR1 is SGDLS and CDR2 is YYNGEE in the germline V gene. The CDR3 sequence is 16 residues long. Here the CDR3 DNA reads TGTGCCAGCAGCGCGTCACTAGCGGGAGGCCCAGAGACCCAGTACTTC. It yields the protein CASSASLAGGPETQYF.

The chain couples TRBV5-1 to TRBJ2-3; D possibly corresponds to TRBD1 (6 bases). The CDR3 sequence is 14 residues long. V was pared by 7 bases and J by 0 bases, with 12 bases between. CDR1 SGHRS and CDR2 YFSETQ come from the germline V gene. CDR3 in amino acids: CASGNRDSTDTQYF. CDR3 nucleotides: TGCGCCAGCGGTAACAGGGATAGCACAGATACGCAGTATTTT. Looking up the rest from reference TRBV5-1 and TRBJ2-3 gives the full variable domain: KAGVTQTPRYLIKTRGQQVTLSCSPISGHRSVSWYQQTPGQGLQFLFEYFSETQRNKGNFPGRFSGRQFSNSRSEMNVSTLELGDSALYLCASGNRDSTDTQYFGPGTRLTVL.

V usage is TRBV30 and J usage is TRBJ1-1; D not resolved. The germline V and J ends were trimmed by 0 bases and 2 bases, with 4 bases remaining between them. There are 12 residues in the CDR3. CDR1 and CDR2 (germline): GTSNPN, SVGIG (reference sequence). The CDR3: CAWSVYNTEAFF. In DNA form, the CDR3 reads TGTGCCTGGAGTGTATACAACACTGAAGCTTTCTTT.

The chain carries TRBV28 and TRBJ1-6, with D possibly TRBD1 on 6 matching bases. From germline, CDR1 is MDHEN and CDR2 SYDVKM. V lost 2 bases and J 0 bases, leaving 17 bases between the germline ends. This CDR3 spans 19 amino acids. CDR3 sequence reads: CASSLPPQGTSSYNSPLHF. In DNA form, the CDR3 reads TGTGCCAGCAGTTTACCTCCCCAGGGGACTAGCTCCTATAATTCACCCCTCCACTTT.

The chain is built from TRBV10-3 and TRBJ2-2; perhaps D is TRBD1 or TRBD2 (6 bases each). Germline-derived CDR1 and CDR2 are ENHRY and SYGVKD. The CDR3 extends over 14 amino acids. Trimming pared 7 bases from V and 3 bases from J, leaving 12 bases between. CDR3 bases: TGTGCCATCAAGGGGGGCGCGGACACCGGGGAGCTGTTTTTT. Encoded protein: CAIKGGADTGELFF.

This clone was counted ten times or more. This chain uses TRBV11-2 with TRBJ2-3; unclear D gene. The CDR3 sequence is 14 residues long. V dropped 1 base and J dropped 4 bases, with 9 bases sitting between them. The V gene's germline CDR1 is SGHAT and CDR2 FQNNGV. The CDR3 bases are TGTGCCAGCAGCTTAGTTCCCCGGGCAGATACGCAGTATTTT. This translates into CASSLVPRADTQYF.